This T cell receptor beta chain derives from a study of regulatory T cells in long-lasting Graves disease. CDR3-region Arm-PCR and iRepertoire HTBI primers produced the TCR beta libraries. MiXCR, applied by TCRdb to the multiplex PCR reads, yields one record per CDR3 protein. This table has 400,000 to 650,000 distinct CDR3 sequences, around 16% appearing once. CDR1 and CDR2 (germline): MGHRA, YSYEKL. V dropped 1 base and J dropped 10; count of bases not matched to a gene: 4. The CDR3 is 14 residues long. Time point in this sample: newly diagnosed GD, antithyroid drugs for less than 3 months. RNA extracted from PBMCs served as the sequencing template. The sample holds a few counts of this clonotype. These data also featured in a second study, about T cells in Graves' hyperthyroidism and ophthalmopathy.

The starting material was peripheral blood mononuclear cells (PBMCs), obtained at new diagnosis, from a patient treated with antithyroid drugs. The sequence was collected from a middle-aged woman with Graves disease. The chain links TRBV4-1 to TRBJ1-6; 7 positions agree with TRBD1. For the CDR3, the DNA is TGCGCCAGCAGCCAAGCGACAGGGCAATCACCCCTCCACTTT. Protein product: CASSQATGQSPLHF.